The clone carrying this TCR beta chain was seen only once. Authors' methods: Estimation of nucleated cell counts relied on the amplification of reference gene primers. Using immunoSEQ multiplex PCR, the repertoire was profiled, and TCRdb retains in-frame clones only, with some absent. For V, J and clone size, that table is used; D and trimming come from the DNA. The sample contains a few hundred thousand clones, 89% of which appear only once. The data originate from a study of blood T cell repertoires in COVID-19. The receptor's source is a man aged 35 to 55 with acute or convalescent COVID-19. The sequencing input was peripheral blood.

CDR3 region: CASSSLGGARETQYF. The DNA of the CDR3 is TGCGCCAGCAGCTCCTTGGGGGGGGCGCGTGAGACCCAGTACTTC. The V gene is TRBV5-1, the J gene TRBJ2-5, with D tentatively TRBD2 (7 bases). The ends were cut back, 3 bases at V and 5 bases at J, with 17 bases in the middle. Germline-derived CDR1 and CDR2 are SGHRS and YFSETQ. CDR3 length: 15 residues. Complete variable domain (other parts from reference TRBV5-1 and TRBJ2-5): KAGVTQTPRYLIKTRGQQVTLSCSPISGHRSVSWYQQTPGQGLQFLFEYFSETQRNKGNFPGRFSGRQFSNSRSEMNVSTLELGDSALYLCASSSLGGARETQYFGPGTRLLVL.